This T cell receptor (beta chain) appears in the sequencing data of a study of blood T cell repertoires in COVID-19 (dated by TCRdb to the early 2020s). About the investigation overall: Samples covering the acute and convalescent phases of COVID-19 were provided by collaborators in the United States, Italy and Spain. The repertoires were released in a freely available public database meant as a resource for research on the immune response to SARS-CoV-2. Nearly every sample came with metadata listing a de-identified subject ID, COVID-19 status, age in years and sex. Where available, HLA class I and class II types were obtained from metadata supplied by the sample provider rather than from assay-based typing. The prospective study material was composed of cDNA or gDNA derived from T cells, B-cell-depleted T cells, or PBMCs. Samples were obtained from the ongoing ImmuneRACE study (first 160 participants) and from 1,254 subjects provided by 6 global collaborators. Deeply sampled blood TCRbeta repertoires from subjects exposed to, actively infected with, or recovered from COVID-19 were included in the dataset.

Concerning this clone: Its cognate antigen has yet to be identified. No qualities accompany the bases; no much larger clone lies one base away.

TCRbeta CDR3 regions were amplified from genomic DNA using the immunoSEQ Assay, a bias-controlled multiplex PCR. Per the source publication's procedure: Within the assay, amplification of reference gene primers was used to estimate how many nucleated cells each sample contained. To quantify the absolute abundance of each unique TCRbeta CDR3 rearrangement, sequence reads were collapsed and filtered. For each sample, productive Simpson clonality was calculated as the square root of Simpson's diversity index across productive rearrangements. This is the immuneACCESS table as TCRdb keeps it, with only in-frame sequences that have V and J called. A part of the clones is gone; compared with another copy, unresolved V genes explain less than half, and the rest is unexplained. V, J and clone size are those of that table, while D and trimming were read from the DNA. This sample comprises 250,000 or so clones, about 84% of them detected only once. The top ten hold roughly 12% of the sample.

The collaborating institutions used their own protocols to collect whole blood in K2EDTA tubes. For TCRbeta analysis, collaborators shipped samples in one of three forms: frozen whole blood, isolated PBMCs, or DNA extracted from either of those sample types. Overall results and qualifications from the work: The quantity of clinical and demographic metadata differed by source and by participant and was supplied without curation.

The specimen sequenced was peripheral blood. The receptor was derived from a man older than 75 with acute or convalescent COVID-19.

CDR3 loop: CASSLGQGAWNEQFF. In nucleotide form, the sequence is TGTGCCAGCAGCCTAGGACAGGGGGCTTGGAATGAGCAGTTCTTC. The chain employs TRBV9 and TRBJ2-1, and TRBD1 aligns with 11 junction nucleotides. For this chain, trimming is 4 bases at the V end and 7 bases at the J end, and the number of junction bases without a gene match is 7. The CDR3 runs 15 amino acids, cysteine and phenylalanine included. Only the CDR3 DNA stays, 45 bases, in frame from base 1. In the germline V gene, CDR1 corresponds to SGDLS and CDR2 to YYNGEE.